The clone carrying this TCR beta chain was seen many times. This specimen comes from a study of T-cell reconstitution after alpha-beta-depleted transplantation in children. The TCRbeta library was prepared with unique molecular identifiers. MiXCR was run by TCRdb on the PCR reads, yielding one entry per CDR3 protein. The data hold approximately 240,000 distinct CDR3 sequences, with about 9.6% observed a single time. The germline V gene encodes CDR1 SGHTA and CDR2 FQGNSA. This CDR3 is built from 14 residues. The ends were cut back, 1 base at V and 1 base at J, with 6 bases in the middle. The source material was PBMCs from the stem cell graft donor, sampled from the stem cell graft. The sequence was obtained from a human donor who donated a stem cell graft to a child with SCID. V and J are TRBV7-2 and TRBJ2-3; D may be TRBD2 (5 bases). Here the CDR3 reads CASSLDSGTDTQYF. CDR3 nucleotides: TGTGCCAGCAGCTTAGATAGCGGCACAGATACGCAGTATTTT.